The subject of this entry is one TCR beta chain. Its antigen is unknown. Nothing much larger sits one base from this clone, and base qualities are not available. Read against the paper, the sample's time point label means: week 35, safety follow-up. A 20-mer mutant IDH1 peptide at 300 micrograms in Montanide made up each vaccine dose, which was injected subcutaneously together with topical imiquimod. Across visits V03 through V10, patients got a total of eight vaccinations, given in weeks 1, 3, 5, 7, 11, 15, 19 and 23. Newly diagnosed WHO grade 3 or 4 IDH1-mutant astrocytomas showing loss of nuclear ATRX were present in the donors. The samples were drawn from NOA16, a multicentre, single-arm, open-label phase I trial in Germany that tested a mutant IDH1 peptide vaccine in humans for the first time. The DNeasy Blood and Tissue Kit was used to extract genomic DNA from EDTA blood for TCRB sequencing.

This sample stems from a study of a mutant IDH1 vaccine in newly diagnosed glioma (dated by TCRdb to the early 2020s). At the level of the whole study: In the chemotherapy-containing groups, vaccination started alongside temozolomide cycles, whereas in patients who had radiotherapy alone it started 4-6 weeks after radiotherapy. Of the roughly 31 treated patients, approximately 62% were male and around 40% were female, and the mean age was 40.4 years. Before enrollment, patients had received standard therapy of radiotherapy alone, temozolomide alone, or radiochemotherapy with temozolomide; most received the combination. The week-35 safety follow-up took place at visit V12, and the week-47 end of study took place at visit V13. Six visits were used for peripheral blood collection: V03 (baseline), V05, V07, V10, V12 and V13. For exploratory analyses, 25 treated patients had longitudinal TCRB deep sequencing done wherever samples were available. Paper-wide results and their limitations: Pseudoprogression appeared unrelated to alterations in the top peripheral T cell clonotypes detected by TCRB sequencing. Immune responses induced by the vaccine were seen in roughly 92% of patients across multiple MHC alleles. The authors noted that analyses of patient blood samples could not be reproduced because of sample limitations. PBMC samples for TCRB deep sequencing were selected based on availability.

Relative to germline, V is 4 bases shorter and J is 7 bases shorter, with 14 bases between their ends. The CDR3 runs 14 amino acids, cysteine and phenylalanine included. Here the CDR3 DNA is all that survives: 42 bases in frame from base 1. Taken from the germline V gene (reference sequence), the CDR1 and CDR2 loops are SEHNR and FQNEAQ. Library preparation employed the immunoSEQ multiplex PCR assay. Rearranged TCR beta chain sequences were amplified using the hsTCRB Kit according to the manufacturer's protocol. TCRB libraries were sequenced on an Illumina MiSeq. On the authors' methods: The proprietary platform of the kit vendor was used for demultiplexing, trimming and gene mapping. TCRdb obtained this table from immuneACCESS and retained in-frame rearrangements with V and J assigned. These tables miss some clones; where compared with another copy, unresolved V genes account for less than half of the shortfall, and the remainder is unexplained. The DNA gave D and trimming, while V, J and clone size come from that table. The sample table shows about 56,000 clones, and roughly 90% are seen once. The top ten hold 1.5% to 2% of the sample.

The material sequenced was PBMCs, taken from a glioma patient whose treatment included an IDH1 peptide vaccine. The rearranged segments are TRBV7-9 and TRBJ1-5; TRBD1 could be the D gene, as 6 bases match. This clonotype was obtained from a man aged 35 to 55 with glioma. The sequence in DNA is TGTGCCAGCAGCTCAATAGGGGGAGGGCAGCCCCAGCATTTT. It specifies CASSSIGGGQPQHF.